This T cell receptor beta chain was profiled in a study of human T cells and chemical hapten exposure. Study-wide points: Compared with pre-sensitization or healthy control sets, expanded TCRs clustered more.

As concerns this clonotype: The antigen remains unidentified.

Germline assignment: CDR1 DFQATT and CDR2 SNEGSKA (reference sequence). This CDR3 has 13 residues. The V gene lost 5 bases and the J gene lost 4 bases, with 13 bases spanning the gap. Each CDR3 protein gets one entry after TCRdb re-called the RACE reads with MiXCR. The table includes 75,000 to 90,000 distinct CDR3 sequences, 7% to 8% detected once. Stated time point: patch test 1, 2 weeks after DPC sensitization. Treatment in this sample: therapeutic diphenylcyclopropenone sensitization with weekly scalp DPC. Donors were 18 to 70-year-old alopecia patients suitable for DPC. The clonotype originates from a woman aged 25 to 39 with alopecia areata. Some clones in this sample may be carry-over from other donors' samples. The sequencing here drew on whole blood, taken in connection with sensitization to the hapten diphenylcyclopropenone (DPC). The rearrangement links TRBV20-1 to TRBJ2-3; D is possibly TRBD2 (7 bases). The CDR3 region has the DNA TGCAGTGCTCTATGGGGGGGCCCAGATACGCAGTATTTT. Amino acid sequence: CSALWGGPDTQYF.